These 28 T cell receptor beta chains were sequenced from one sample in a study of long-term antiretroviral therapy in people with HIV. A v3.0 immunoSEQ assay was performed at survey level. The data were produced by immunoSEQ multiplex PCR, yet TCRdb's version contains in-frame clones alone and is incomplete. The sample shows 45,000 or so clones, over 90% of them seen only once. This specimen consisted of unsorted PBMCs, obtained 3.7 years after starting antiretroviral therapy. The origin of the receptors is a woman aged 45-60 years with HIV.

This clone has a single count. For the CDR3, the DNA is TGTGCCAGCAGCCTAGACGGGGGCACTGAAGCTTTCTTT. Protein sequence: CASSLDGGTEAFF. The chain links TRBV9 to TRBJ1-1; TRBD1 might be the D (5 bases). CDR3 length: 13 residues. With 4 bases removed from V and 4 bases from J, the gap between germline ends came to 11 bases. CDR1 and CDR2 from the germline V gene are SGDLS and YYNGEE.

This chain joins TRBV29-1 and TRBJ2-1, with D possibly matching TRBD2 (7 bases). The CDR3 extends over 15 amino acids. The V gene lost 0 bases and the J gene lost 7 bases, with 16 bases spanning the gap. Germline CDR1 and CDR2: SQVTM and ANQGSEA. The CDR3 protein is CSVEEGAGAGNEQFF. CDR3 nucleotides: TGCAGCGTTGAAGAAGGTGCGGGGGCGGGGAATGAGCAGTTCTTC.

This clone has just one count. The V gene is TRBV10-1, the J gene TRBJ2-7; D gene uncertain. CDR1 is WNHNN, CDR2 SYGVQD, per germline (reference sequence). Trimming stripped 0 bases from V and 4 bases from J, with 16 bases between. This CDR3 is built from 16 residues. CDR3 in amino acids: CASSESKGSAIYEQYF. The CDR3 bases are TGCGCCAGCAGTGAGTCGAAGGGTTCGGCTATTTACGAGCAGTACTTC.

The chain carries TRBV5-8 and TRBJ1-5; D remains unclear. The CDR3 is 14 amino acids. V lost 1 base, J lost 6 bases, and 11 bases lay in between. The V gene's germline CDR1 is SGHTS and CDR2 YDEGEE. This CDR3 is CASSLRLGGQPQHF. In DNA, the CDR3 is TGTGCCAGCAGCTTGCGCCTAGGCGGTCAGCCCCAGCATTTT.

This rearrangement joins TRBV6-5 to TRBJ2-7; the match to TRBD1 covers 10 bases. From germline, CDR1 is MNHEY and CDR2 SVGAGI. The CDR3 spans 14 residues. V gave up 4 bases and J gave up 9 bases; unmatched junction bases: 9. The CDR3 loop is CASSSLGQGVPQYF. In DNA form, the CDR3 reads TGTGCCAGCAGTTCCCTTGGACAGGGGGTCCCGCAGTACTTC.

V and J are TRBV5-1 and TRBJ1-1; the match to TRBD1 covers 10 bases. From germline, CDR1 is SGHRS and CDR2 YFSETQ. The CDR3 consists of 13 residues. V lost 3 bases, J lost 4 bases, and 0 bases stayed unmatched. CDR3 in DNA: TGCGCCAGCAGCTGGACAGGGGGCACTGAAGCTTTCTTT. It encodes CASSWTGGTEAFF.

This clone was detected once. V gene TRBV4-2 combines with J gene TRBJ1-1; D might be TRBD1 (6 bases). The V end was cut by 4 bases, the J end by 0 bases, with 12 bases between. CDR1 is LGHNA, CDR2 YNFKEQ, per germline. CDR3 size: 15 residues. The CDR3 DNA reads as TGTGCCAGCAGCCTTACCGGGACATTGAACACTGAAGCTTTCTTT. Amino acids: CASSLTGTLNTEAFF.

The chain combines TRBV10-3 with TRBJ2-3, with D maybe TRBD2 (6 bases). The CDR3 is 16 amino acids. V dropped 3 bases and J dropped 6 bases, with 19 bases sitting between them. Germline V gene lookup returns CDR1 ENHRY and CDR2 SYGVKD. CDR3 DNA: TGTGCCATCAGTGACCTAAGCGGAGGGCTAGGGGATACGCAGTATTTT. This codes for CAISDLSGGLGDTQYF.

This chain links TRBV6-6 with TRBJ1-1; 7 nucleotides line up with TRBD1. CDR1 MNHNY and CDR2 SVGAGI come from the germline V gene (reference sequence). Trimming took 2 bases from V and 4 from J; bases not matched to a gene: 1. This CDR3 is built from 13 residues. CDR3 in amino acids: CASSYPGGTEAFF. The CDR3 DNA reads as TGTGCCAGCAGTTACCCAGGGGGCACTGAAGCTTTCTTT.

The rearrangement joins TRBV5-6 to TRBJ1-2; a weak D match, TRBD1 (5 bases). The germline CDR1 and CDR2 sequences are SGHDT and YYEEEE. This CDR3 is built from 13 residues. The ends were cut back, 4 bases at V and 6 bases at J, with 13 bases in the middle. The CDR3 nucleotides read TGTGCCAGCAGCGACAACTCCAGGGATGGCTACACCTTC. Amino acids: CASSDNSRDGYTF.

For the CDR3, the DNA is TGCGCCAGCAGCCAAGACCTGCTAGAGGGCAAGGAGCAGTTCTTC. Protein product: CASSQDLLEGKEQFF. The chain links TRBV4-1 to TRBJ2-1; a weak D match, TRBD2 (5 bases). The CDR3 is 15 amino acids. Germline CDR1 is MGHRA and CDR2 is YSYEKL. Trimming removed 0 bases from V and 10 bases from J, with 16 bases in between.

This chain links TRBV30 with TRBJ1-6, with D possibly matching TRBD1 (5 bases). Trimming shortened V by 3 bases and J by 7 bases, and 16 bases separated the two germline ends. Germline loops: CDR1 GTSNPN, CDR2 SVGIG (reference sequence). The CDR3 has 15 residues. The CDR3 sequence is CAWRGGTLGNSPLHF. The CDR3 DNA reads TGTGCCTGGAGGGGGGGGACCTTAGGAAATTCACCCCTCCACTTT.

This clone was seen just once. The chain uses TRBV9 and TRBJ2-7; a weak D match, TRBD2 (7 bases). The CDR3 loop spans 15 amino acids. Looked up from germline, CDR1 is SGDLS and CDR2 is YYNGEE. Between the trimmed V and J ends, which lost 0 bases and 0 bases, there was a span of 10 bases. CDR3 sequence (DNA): TGTGCCAGCAGCGTAGGGGGGGGCCTCTCCTACGAGCAGTACTTC. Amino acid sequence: CASSVGGGLSYEQYF.

The CDR3 region is CASRSPGDGYGYTF. The CDR3 nucleotides are TGTGCCAGCAGGTCCCCGGGGGATGGCTATGGCTACACCTTC. This chain uses TRBV6-5 with TRBJ1-2; D perhaps matches TRBD1 (5 bases). The CDR3 has 14 residues. Trimming took 6 bases from V and 4 from J, leaving 15 bases between them. From germline, CDR1 is MNHEY and CDR2 SVGAGI.

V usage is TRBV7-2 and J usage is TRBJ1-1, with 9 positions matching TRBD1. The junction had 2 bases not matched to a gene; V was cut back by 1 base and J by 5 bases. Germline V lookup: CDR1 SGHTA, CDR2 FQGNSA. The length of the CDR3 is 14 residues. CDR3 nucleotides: TGTGCCAGCAGCTTAGGAGGGACAGGGACTGAAGCTTTCTTT. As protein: CASSLGGTGTEAFF.

CDR3 amino acids: CASSSLTGPAAQGPQHF. CDR3 coding DNA: TGTGCCAGCAGCTCACTGACGGGGCCAGCCGCCCAAGGGCCCCAGCATTTT. V is TRBV5-5 and J is TRBJ1-5; tentative D call: TRBD1 (5 bases). Germline values: CDR1 SGHKS, CDR2 YYEKEE (reference sequence). V lost 3 bases and J 9 bases, leaving 25 bases between the germline ends. This CDR3 spans 17 amino acids. Complete variable domain (other parts from reference TRBV5-5 and TRBJ1-5): DAGVTQSPTHLIKTRGQQVTLRCSPISGHKSVSWYQQVLGQGPQFIFQYYEKEERGRGNFPDRFSARQFPNYSSELNVNALLLGDSALYLCASSSLTGPAAQGPQHFGDGTRLSIL.

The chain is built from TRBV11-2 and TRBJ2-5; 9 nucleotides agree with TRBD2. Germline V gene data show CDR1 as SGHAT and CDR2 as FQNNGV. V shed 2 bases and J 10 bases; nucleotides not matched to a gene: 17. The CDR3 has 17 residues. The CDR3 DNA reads TGTGCCAGCAGCTTAAACTCTGTGGGACTAGCCGACGCGGGCCAGTACTTC. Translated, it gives CASSLNSVGLADAGQYF.

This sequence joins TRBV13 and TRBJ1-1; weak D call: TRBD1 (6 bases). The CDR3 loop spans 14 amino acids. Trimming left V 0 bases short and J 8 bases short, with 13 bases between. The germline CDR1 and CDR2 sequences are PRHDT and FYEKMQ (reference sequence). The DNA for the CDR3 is TGTGCCAGCAGCTTAGGGGCCCGGACAGCGGAAGCTTTCTTT. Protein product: CASSLGARTAEAFF. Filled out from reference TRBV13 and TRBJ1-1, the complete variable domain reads AAGVIQSPRHLIKEKRETATLKCYPIPRHDTVYWYQQGPGQDPQFLISFYEKMQSDKGSIPDRFSAQQFSDYHSELNMSSLELGDSALYFCASSLGARTAEAFFGQGTRLTVV.

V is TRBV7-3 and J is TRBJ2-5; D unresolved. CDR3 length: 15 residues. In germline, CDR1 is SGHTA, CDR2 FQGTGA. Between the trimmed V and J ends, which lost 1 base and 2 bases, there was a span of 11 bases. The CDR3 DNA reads TGTGCCAGCAGCTTAAGCGCCGGGCCGCAAGAGACCCAGTACTTC. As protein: CASSLSAGPQETQYF.

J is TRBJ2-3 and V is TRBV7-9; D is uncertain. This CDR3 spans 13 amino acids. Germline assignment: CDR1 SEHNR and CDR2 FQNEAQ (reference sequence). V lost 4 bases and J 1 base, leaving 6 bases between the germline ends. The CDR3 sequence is CASSSPGTDTQYF. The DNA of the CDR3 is TGTGCCAGCAGCTCCCCCGGCACAGATACGCAGTATTTT.

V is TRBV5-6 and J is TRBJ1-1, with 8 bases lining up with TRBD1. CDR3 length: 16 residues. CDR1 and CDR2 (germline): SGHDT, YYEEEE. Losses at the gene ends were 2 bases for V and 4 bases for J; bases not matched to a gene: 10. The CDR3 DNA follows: TGTGCCAGCAGCTTACGGACAGGGACGGGCGGCACTGAAGCTTTCTTT. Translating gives CASSLRTGTGGTEAFF.

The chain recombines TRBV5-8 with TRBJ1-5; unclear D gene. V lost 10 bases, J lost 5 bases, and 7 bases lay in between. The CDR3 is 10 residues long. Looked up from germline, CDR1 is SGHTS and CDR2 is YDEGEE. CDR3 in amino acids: CASGDQPQHF. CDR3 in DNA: TGTGCCTCGGGAGATCAGCCCCAGCATTTT.

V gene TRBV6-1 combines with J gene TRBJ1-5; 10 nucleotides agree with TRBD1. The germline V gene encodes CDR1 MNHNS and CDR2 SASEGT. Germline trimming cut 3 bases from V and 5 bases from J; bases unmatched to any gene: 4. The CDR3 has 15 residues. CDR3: CASSERDRGYQPQHF. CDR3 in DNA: TGTGCCAGCAGTGAGCGGGACAGGGGCTATCAGCCCCAGCATTTT.

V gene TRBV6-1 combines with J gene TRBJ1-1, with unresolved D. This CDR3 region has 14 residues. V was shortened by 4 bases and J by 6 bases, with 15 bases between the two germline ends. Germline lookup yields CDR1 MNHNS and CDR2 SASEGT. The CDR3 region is CASSAVGFSAEAFF. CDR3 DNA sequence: TGTGCCAGCAGTGCGGTCGGTTTTTCCGCTGAAGCTTTCTTT.

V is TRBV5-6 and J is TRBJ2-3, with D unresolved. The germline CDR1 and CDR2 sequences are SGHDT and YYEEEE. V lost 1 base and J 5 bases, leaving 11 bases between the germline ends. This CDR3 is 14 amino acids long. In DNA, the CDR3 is TGTGCCAGCAGCTTGTCGGTCCACGTAGATACGCAGTATTTT. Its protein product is CASSLSVHVDTQYF.

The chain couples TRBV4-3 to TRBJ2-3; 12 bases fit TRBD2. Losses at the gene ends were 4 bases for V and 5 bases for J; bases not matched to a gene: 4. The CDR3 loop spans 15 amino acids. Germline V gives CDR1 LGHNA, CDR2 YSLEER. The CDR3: CASSLTSGSRDTQYF. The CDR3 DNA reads TGCGCCAGCAGCCTGACTAGCGGGAGTCGAGATACGCAGTATTTT.

CDR3 sequence: CSVQSSETGNTDTQYF. In nucleotides, the CDR3 is TGCAGCGTCCAGTCAAGCGAGACAGGGAACACAGATACGCAGTATTTT. V is TRBV29-1 and J is TRBJ2-3; 7 bases map to TRBD1. V shed 6 bases and J 2 bases; nucleotides not matched to a gene: 14. This CDR3 comprises 16 residues. Germline V gene sequence: CDR1 SQVTM, CDR2 ANQGSEA.

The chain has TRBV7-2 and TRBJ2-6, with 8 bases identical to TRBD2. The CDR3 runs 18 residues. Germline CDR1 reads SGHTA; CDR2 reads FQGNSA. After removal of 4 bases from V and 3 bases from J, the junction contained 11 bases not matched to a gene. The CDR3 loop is CASSSTGGARGGANVLTF. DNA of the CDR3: TGTGCCAGCAGCTCGACCGGGGGGGCTCGGGGTGGGGCCAACGTCCTGACTTTC.